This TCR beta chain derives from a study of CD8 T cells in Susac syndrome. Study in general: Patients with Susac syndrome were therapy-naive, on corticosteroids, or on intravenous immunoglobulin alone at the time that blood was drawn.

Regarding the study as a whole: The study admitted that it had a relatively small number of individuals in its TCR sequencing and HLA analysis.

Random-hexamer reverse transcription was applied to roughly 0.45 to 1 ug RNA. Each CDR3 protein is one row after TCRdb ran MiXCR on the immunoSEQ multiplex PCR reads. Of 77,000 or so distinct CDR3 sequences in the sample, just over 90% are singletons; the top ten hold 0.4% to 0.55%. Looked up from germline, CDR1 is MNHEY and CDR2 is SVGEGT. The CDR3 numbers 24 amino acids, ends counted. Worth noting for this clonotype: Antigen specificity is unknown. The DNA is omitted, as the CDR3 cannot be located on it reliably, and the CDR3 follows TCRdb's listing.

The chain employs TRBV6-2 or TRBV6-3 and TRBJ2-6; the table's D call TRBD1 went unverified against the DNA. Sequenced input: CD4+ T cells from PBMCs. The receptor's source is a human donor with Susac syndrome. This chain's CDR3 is CASSYLRDLTPRPDFRGRRNVLTF.